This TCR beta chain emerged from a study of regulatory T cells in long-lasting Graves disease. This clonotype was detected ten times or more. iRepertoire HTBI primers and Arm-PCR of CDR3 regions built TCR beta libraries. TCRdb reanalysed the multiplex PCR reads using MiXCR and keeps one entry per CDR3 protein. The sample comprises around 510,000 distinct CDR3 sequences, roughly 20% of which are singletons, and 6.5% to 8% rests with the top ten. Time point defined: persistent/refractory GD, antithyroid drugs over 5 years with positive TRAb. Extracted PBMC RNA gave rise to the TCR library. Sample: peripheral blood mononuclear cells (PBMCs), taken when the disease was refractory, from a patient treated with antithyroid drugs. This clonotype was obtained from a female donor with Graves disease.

CDR3 residues: CASGSGQGGYYEQYF. The CDR3 bases are TGTGCTAGTGGTTCAGGACAGGGGGGCTACTACGAGCAGTACTTC. The gene calls are TRBV12-5 and TRBJ2-7, with 10 bases aligning to TRBD1. The V and J ends lost 4 bases and 3 bases, in that order; junction bases with no gene match: 6. Germline V gene lookup returns CDR1 LGHNT and CDR2 FRNRAP. This CDR3 contains 15 residues.